This is a list of T cell receptor beta chains from one sample in a study of T cells after yellow fever vaccination. TCRdb re-derived calls from the 5' RACE reads in MiXCR, one entry per CDR3 protein. This sample has some 350,000 distinct CDR3 sequences, with 3% to 4.5% found just once. The specimen was PBMCs, collected 5 days after the yellow fever booster vaccination. The receptors shown here come from a man in his late teens or twenties who received the YFV17D yellow fever vaccine. Each CDR3 is given with its conserved first and last residue. A D gene is named only where the DNA matches it firmly. Some rows have no size entry. The others give once, few or many, or a class for an expanded clone.

v_call	j_call	clone_size	d_call	cdr3_aa	cdr3_nt
TRBV4-3	TRBJ2-3	many	TRBD1	CASSQGRAGGAEDTQYF	TGCGCCAGCAGCCAAGGCCGGGCAGGGGGCGCGGAAGATACGCAGTATTTT
TRBV30	TRBJ2-1	few	-	CAWSTGHLQFF	TGTGCCTGGAGCACAGGCCACCTCCAGTTCTTC
TRBV6-2/TRBV6-3	TRBJ2-3	many	TRBD2	CASSRLAGGQYF	TGTGCCAGCAGCCGACTAGCGGGGGGGCAGTATTTT
TRBV7-2	TRBJ2-3	-	-	CASSSRGGALIGTDTQYF	TGTGCCAGCAGCAGTAGGGGGGGGGCCTTGATAGGCACAGATACGCAGTATTTT
TRBV12-3/TRBV12-4	TRBJ2-7	few	-	CASSLSQGTSEQYF	TGTGCCAGCAGTTTATCCCAGGGAACTAGCGAGCAGTACTTC
TRBV20-1	TRBJ2-1	few	-	CSAATPPNDNEQFF	TGCAGTGCTGCTACACCCCCGAACGACAATGAGCAGTTCTTC
TRBV20-1	TRBJ1-2	-	TRBD1	CSALPQGQTYGYTF	TGCAGTGCTCTTCCCCAGGGACAGACTTATGGCTACACCTTC
TRBV7-8	TRBJ2-2	-	TRBD1	CASSQPGTGRFGELFF	TGTGCCAGCAGCCAGCCCGGGACAGGGAGATTCGGGGAGCTGTTTTTT
TRBV27	TRBJ2-5	-	-	CASSLSWAETQYF	TGTGCCAGCAGTTTATCGTGGGCAGAGACCCAGTACTTC
TRBV5-8	TRBJ1-5	-	TRBD1	CASRLSGGQPQHF	TGTGCCAGCAGACTTTCAGGGGGTCAGCCCCAGCATTTT
TRBV5-8	TRBJ2-2	-	TRBD2	CASSQGLATDTGELFF	TGTGCCAGCAGCCAGGGACTAGCGACGGACACCGGGGAGCTGTTTTTT
TRBV5-1	TRBJ2-1	many	TRBD2	CASSLGVWDYPPYNEQFF	TGCGCCAGCAGCTTGGGGGTGTGGGACTACCCTCCCTACAATGAGCAGTTCTTC
TRBV4-3	TRBJ1-1	many	-	CASSQGGGMNTEAFF	TGCGCCAGCAGCCAAGGAGGAGGTATGAACACTGAAGCTTTCTTT
TRBV4-3	TRBJ2-2	few	-	CASSQGRARAGRNTGELFF	TGCGCCAGCAGCCAAGGGCGAGCGCGGGCGGGGCGGAACACCGGGGAGCTGTTTTTT
TRBV5-1	TRBJ2-3	-	TRBD2	CASFGGGATDTQYF	TGCGCCAGCTTTGGCGGGGGGGCCACAGATACGCAGTATTTT
TRBV6-5	TRBJ2-2	many	-	CASSYFWTASNTGELFF	TGTGCCAGCAGTTACTTTTGGACAGCATCGAACACCGGGGAGCTGTTTTTT
TRBV18	TRBJ2-7	many	-	CASSPGRGYEQYF	TGTGCCAGCTCACCGGGACGTGGCTACGAGCAGTACTTC
TRBV5-1	TRBJ2-5	few	-	CASSETVGKETQYF	TGCGCCAGCAGCGAAACAGTAGGTAAAGAGACCCAGTACTTC
TRBV5-4	TRBJ2-1	many	TRBD2	CASSLTGRGGQGAEQFF	TGTGCCAGCAGCTTGACGGGCCGGGGGGGCCAAGGTGCTGAGCAGTTCTTC
TRBV12-3/TRBV12-4	TRBJ1-1	few	-	CAGAKDTNTEAFF	TGTGCCGGCGCGAAGGATACGAACACTGAAGCTTTCTTT
TRBV10-3	TRBJ2-7	few	-	CAISESGDYEQYF	TGTGCCATCAGTGAGTCGGGAGATTACGAGCAGTACTTC
TRBV11-2	TRBJ2-5	many	TRBD1	CASSWGRGLGETQYF	TGTGCCAGCAGCTGGGGAAGGGGGCTTGGTGAGACCCAGTACTTC
TRBV6-1	TRBJ2-7	many	TRBD2	CASKSGADYEQYF	TGTGCCAGCAAGAGCGGGGCGGACTACGAGCAGTACTTC
TRBV7-2	TRBJ2-3	many	-	CASSSGLYTDTQYF	TGTGCCAGCAGCTCGGGACTTTACACAGATACGCAGTATTTT
TRBV4-1	TRBJ2-3	few	-	CASSHGPHTDTQYF	TGCGCCAGCAGCCATGGACCCCACACAGATACGCAGTATTTT
TRBV5-1	TRBJ1-1	many	TRBD1	CASTPQGADTEAFF	TGCGCCAGCACCCCCCAGGGGGCTGACACTGAAGCTTTCTTT